Each of the 32 T cell receptor beta chains below was sequenced from the same sample in a study of T cells in women clearing cervical HPV infection. Assay: immunoSEQ multiplex PCR; the TCRdb copy retains only in-frame clones and omits some. Recorded for this sample: tens of thousands of clones. Sequenced material: blood buffy coat. Source of these receptors: a woman aged 18-69 years with a cervical HPV16 infection that either progressed to CIN3+ or cleared (not recorded which).

Concerning this clone itself: The read terminates 3 residues ahead of where the CDR3 ends, so the germline J gene completes it. The chain carries TRBV20-1 and TRBJ1-3, with D possibly being TRBD1 (6 bases). V was trimmed by 3 bases and J by 3 bases, leaving 12 bases between them. Germline CDR1 reads DFQATT; CDR2 reads SNEGSKA (reference sequence). The CDR3 contains 14 residues. CDR3 loop: CSASARGGGNTIYF. CDR3 bases read: TGCAGTGCTAGTGCCAGGGGAGGTGGAAACACC.

With respect to this clone: The read ends 3 residues shy of where the CDR3 ends; the end is completed using the germline J gene. The gene calls are TRBV25-1 and TRBJ2-1; D may be TRBD2 (6 bases). Between the trimmed V and J ends, which lost 3 bases and 3 bases, there was a span of 9 bases. CDR1 and CDR2 from the germline V gene are MGHDK and SYGVNS. CDR3 length: 14 residues. The covered CDR3 bases are TGTGCCAGCAGTGAGACTAGGATCTACAATGAG. Its protein is CASSETRIYNE. In full, the CDR3 reads CASSETRIYNEQFF.

Concerning this clone: Read coverage stops 3 residues before the CDR3 terminus; the germline J gene supplies the remainder. The chain employs TRBV28 and TRBJ2-2; D gene uncertain. This CDR3 has 14 amino acids. The germline CDR1 and CDR2 sequences are MDHEN and SYDVKM. V shed 6 bases and J shed 1 base, with 9 bases lying between them. The CDR3 here is CASSLTGNTGELFF. Partial CDR3 DNA: TGTGCCAGCAGCCTCACCGGGAACACCGGGGAG.

On this clone itself: The CDR3 end is not reached by the read, which stops 3 residues before it; the germline J gene fills it in. The chain recombines TRBV7-8 with TRBJ2-1; no definite D call. Germline loops: CDR1 SGHVS, CDR2 FQNEAQ. V was clipped by 2 bases and J by 0 bases, with 8 bases between them. The CDR3 extends over 15 amino acids. The CDR3 region is CASSLPVASYNEQFF. CDR3 DNA (partial): TGTGCCAGCAGCTTACCGGTAGCCTCCTACAATGAG.

Concerning this clone itself: The read ends 3 residues before the CDR3 terminus; that terminus is restored from the germline J gene. V usage is TRBV7-2 and J usage is TRBJ2-3; D might be TRBD2 (7 bases). The ends were cut back, 5 bases at V and 7 bases at J, with 19 bases in the middle. The CDR3 is made up of 15 amino acids. In germline, CDR1 is SGHTA, CDR2 FQGNSA. CDR3 DNA, as far as it was read: TGTGCCAGCAGCCTTGGGAGGGGGAGATCATATACG. Residues: CASSLGRGRSYT. The whole CDR3 sequence is CASSLGRGRSYTQYF.

A word on this clone: The read is 3 residues too short to cover the CDR3 end, so that end is filled in from the germline J gene. The V call is TRBV4-1, the J call TRBJ2-1; TRBD2 aligns across 9 bases. Germline trimming cut 1 base from V and 8 bases from J; bases unmatched to any gene: 9. Germline V lookup: CDR1 MGHRA, CDR2 YSYEKL. This CDR3 region has 16 residues. The CDR3 protein is CASSQVVLAGNDEQFF. The sequenced part of the CDR3 DNA is TGCGCCAGCAGCCAAGTTGTTCTAGCGGGAAACGATGAG.

Concerning this clone itself: The read ends 3 residues early relative to the CDR3; the germline J gene fills the gap. The gene calls are TRBV6-2 or TRBV6-3 and TRBJ2-5; D is unclear. The CDR3 consists of 14 residues. Germline V CDR1 and CDR2: MNHEY, SVGEGT. Trimming shortened V by 5 bases and J by 1 base, and 11 bases separated the two germline ends. CDR3 sequence: CASSPLFVQETQYF. Incomplete CDR3 DNA: TGTGCCAGCAGTCCCTTATTTGTCCAAGAGACC.

Comments on this clone: From the germline J gene comes the end of the CDR3, since the read stops 3 residues before it. The chain has TRBV7-2 and TRBJ2-3; D ambiguous. CDR3 size: 15 residues. Per the germline V gene, CDR1 is SGHTA and CDR2 is FQGNSA. V was trimmed by 2 bases and J by 0 bases, leaving 9 bases between them. The CDR3 spells CASSLWATSTDTQYF. The CDR3 DNA, read in part, is TGTGCCAGCAGCTTATGGGCCACTAGCACAGATACG.

With respect to this clone: The read ends 3 residues before the CDR3 terminus; that terminus is restored from the germline J gene. The rearrangement links TRBV7-2 to TRBJ1-5; the match to TRBD1 covers 7 bases. This CDR3 has 15 residues. CDR1 SGHTA and CDR2 FQGNSA come from the germline V gene. V gave up 1 base and J gave up 5 bases; unmatched junction bases: 5. The CDR3 reads CASSLGRGRDQPQHF. CDR3 DNA, as far as it was read: TGTGCCAGCAGCTTAGGCAGGGGGAGAGATCAGCCC.

Regarding this clone: The CDR3 goes on 3 residues after the read ends, and that part is filled in from the germline J gene. The chain links TRBV19 to TRBJ1-2; D not certain. The CDR3 has 15 amino acids. Germline V gives CDR1 LNHDA, CDR2 SQIVND (reference sequence). With 0 bases removed from V and 2 bases from J, the gap between germline ends came to 10 bases. CDR3 bases read: TGTGCCAGTAGTATAGATTCGCGACACAACTATGGC. Translating it yields CASSIDSRHNYG. Given in full, the CDR3 is CASSIDSRHNYGYTF.

As to this clone: The CDR3 is cut off 3 residues early in the read; its end comes from the germline J gene. This chain uses TRBV20-1 with TRBJ2-5, with a weak D call TRBD1 (6 bases). Germline CDR1 is DFQATT and CDR2 is SNEGSKA (reference sequence). This CDR3 spans 15 amino acids. Trimming took 4 bases from V and 4 from J, leaving 19 bases between them. The CDR3 spells CSANGLGSGVETQYF. The CDR3 bases that were read are TGCAGTGCTAATGGATTGGGATCAGGGGTAGAGACC.

On this clone itself: Sequencing ends 3 residues short of the CDR3 end; the germline J gene provides the rest. This rearrangement joins TRBV20-1 to TRBJ2-2; D uncertain. The CDR3 is 14 residues long. Per germline, CDR1 DFQATT and CDR2 SNEGSKA (reference sequence). V gave up 1 base and J gave up 3 bases, with 9 bases separating them. The DNA read from the CDR3 is TGCAGTGCTAGAGGTCCCTACCACACCGGGGAG. Translating it yields CSARGPYHTGE. In full, the CDR3 reads CSARGPYHTGELFF.

Of note for this clone: At one boundary the junction diverges from the germline segment, which might be a read error. The CDR3 sequence: CASSLGLAASSSYNEQFF. Incomplete CDR3 DNA: TGCGCCAGCAGTTTGGGACTAGCCGCTTCGAGCTCCTACAATGAG. The chain uses TRBV5-1 and TRBJ2-1, with 9 bases fitting TRBD2. The read halts 3 residues ahead of the CDR3 end, with the missing end drawn from the germline J gene. This CDR3 contains 18 residues. Germline-derived CDR1 and CDR2 are SGHRS and YFSETQ.

Concerning this clone itself: The read ends 3 residues early relative to the CDR3; the germline J gene fills the gap. The chain joins TRBV11-3 to TRBJ2-3; 11 bases map to TRBD2. V lost 5 bases, J lost 5 bases, and 6 bases stayed unmatched. The CDR3 runs 15 residues. CDR1 SGHNT and CDR2 YENEEA come from the germline V gene. The CDR3 sequence is CASSGGGLAGDTQYF. The CDR3 DNA, read in part, is TGTGCCAGCAGCGGAGGTGGACTAGCGGGAGATACG.

Remarks on this clone: The read terminates 3 residues before the CDR3 end, so the remaining end is supplied by the germline J gene. The chain is built from TRBV13 and TRBJ2-7; 10 bases align to TRBD2. CDR3 length equals 16 residues. Losses at the gene ends were 0 bases for V and 2 bases for J; bases not matched to a gene: 4. The germline V gene has CDR1 PRHDT and CDR2 FYEKMQ (reference sequence). The CDR3 loop is CASSLGQGLATYEQYF. The sequenced part of the CDR3 DNA is TGTGCCAGCAGCTTAGGTCAGGGACTAGCGACCTACGAG.

With respect to this clone: The CDR3 end lies 3 residues beyond the end of the read and is filled in from the germline J gene. This rearrangement joins TRBV27 to TRBJ2-1; perhaps TRBD2 as D (6 bases). Trimming left V 2 bases short and J 1 base short, with 9 bases between. Germline-derived CDR1 and CDR2 are MNHEY and SMNVEV (reference sequence). This CDR3 is built from 15 residues. The part of the CDR3 DNA that was read is TGTGCCAGCAGTTTAGCGGGGAGGTCCTACAATGAG. Translated: CASSLAGRSYNE. The full CDR3 protein is CASSLAGRSYNEQFF.

Remarks on this clone: The read stops 3 residues short of the end of the CDR3; the missing end is completed from the germline J gene. The chain employs TRBV19 and TRBJ2-5, with a weak D call TRBD1 (6 bases). Trimming removed 4 bases from V and 2 bases from J, with 8 bases in between. The CDR3 runs 13 residues. CDR1 and CDR2 from the germline V gene are LNHDA and SQIVND (reference sequence). The sequenced CDR3 bases are TGTGCCAGTAGTAGTACAGGGCAAGAGACC. Its translation is CASSSTGQET. The CDR3 in its entirety is CASSSTGQETQYF.

Measured by frequency, this clone is medium-sized (0.01 to 0.1%). CDR3 bases read: TGCAGCGTTGGGCAAGCGGATACG. Protein product: CSVGQADT. From start to end, the CDR3 is CSVGQADTQYF. This chain uses TRBV29-1 with TRBJ2-3; D unresolved. Read data end 3 residues before the CDR3 end; the end is taken from the germline J gene. Trimming shortened V by 4 bases and J by 6 bases, and 8 bases separated the two germline ends. This CDR3 has 11 residues. From germline, CDR1 is SQVTM and CDR2 ANQGSEA.

The sequenced CDR3 bases are TGTGCCAGCAGTAGCCGGGACAGGTTGGACAATGAG. It translates to CASSSRDRLDNE. The whole CDR3 is CASSSRDRLDNEQFF. The chain employs TRBV28 and TRBJ2-1, with TRBD1 matching 8 bases. The read is 3 residues too short to cover the CDR3 end, so that end is filled in from the germline J gene. The length of the CDR3 is 15 residues. The V segment lost 5 bases and the J segment 5 bases; nucleotides outside the gene matches: 8. The germline gives CDR1 MDHEN, CDR2 SYDVKM.

About this clone itself: Read coverage stops 3 residues before the CDR3 terminus; the germline J gene supplies the remainder. The chain couples TRBV20-1 to TRBJ2-5; tentative D call: TRBD1 (5 bases). V lost 5 bases to trimming and J lost 1 base, with 11 bases between them. Germline assignment: CDR1 DFQATT and CDR2 SNEGSKA (reference sequence). The CDR3 length is 13 residues. The chain's CDR3 is CSAASDSQETQYF. CDR3 bases read: TGCAGTGCTGCGAGCGACAGCCAAGAGACC.

In regard to this clone: The read terminates 3 residues ahead of where the CDR3 ends, so the germline J gene completes it. The chain is built from TRBV24-1 and TRBJ2-3, with TRBD2 identical over 7 bases. Looked up from germline, CDR1 is KGHDR and CDR2 is SFDVKD. This CDR3 spans 15 amino acids. V lost 0 bases, J lost 2 bases, and 1 base stayed unmatched. CDR3 sequence: CATSDLAGDTDTQYF. The sequenced CDR3 bases are TGTGCCACCAGTGATTTGGCGGGAGACACAGATACG.

About this clone: The read comes to an end 3 residues before the CDR3 does, leaving the germline J gene to fill in the end. The J gene is TRBJ1-1, the V gene TRBV20-1; 8 bases agree with TRBD1. The CDR3 spans 14 residues. V lost 0 bases to trimming and J lost 6 bases; unmatched junction nucleotides: 6. Germline-derived CDR1 and CDR2 are DFQATT and SNEGSKA (reference sequence). The DNA read from the CDR3 is TGCAGTGCTAGAGATCCGGACAGGGTATCTGAA. Translation: CSARDPDRVSE. The whole CDR3 sequence is CSARDPDRVSEAFF.

For this clone: The read ends 3 residues shy of where the CDR3 ends; the end is completed using the germline J gene. The genes are TRBV20-1 and TRBJ1-1; no definite D call. V shed 1 base and J shed 6 bases, with 6 bases lying between them. The CDR3 extends over 11 amino acids. Germline CDR1 DFQATT, CDR2 SNEGSKA (reference sequence). The CDR3 region is CSARVHPEAFF. The CDR3 DNA, read in part, is TGCAGTGCTAGAGTACACCCTGAA.

Regarding this clone: The read ends 3 residues shy of where the CDR3 ends; the end is completed using the germline J gene. The rearrangement uses TRBV6-4 and TRBJ2-1; tentatively, D is TRBD1 (7 bases). This CDR3 contains 16 residues. Germline V gene lookup returns CDR1 MRHNA and CDR2 SNTAGT. Trimming left V 7 bases short and J 5 bases short, with 21 bases between. The CDR3 protein is CASTRIDREVDNEQFF. CDR3 DNA, as far as it was read: TGTGCCAGCACCCGCATAGACAGGGAGGTCGACAATGAG.

With regard to this clone: The junction departs from germline at one end; a sequencing error may be responsible. The read terminates 3 residues before the CDR3 end, so the remaining end is supplied by the germline J gene. This chain connects TRBV4-2 to TRBJ2-1, with 10 bases identical to TRBD2. In germline, CDR1 is LGHNA, CDR2 YNFKEQ. The CDR3 is 18 amino acids. CDR3 bases read: TGCGCCAGCAGCCAAAGGACTAGCGGCATTAGCTCCTACAATGAG. Its protein is CASSQRTSGISSYNE. Given in full, the CDR3 is CASSQRTSGISSYNEQFF.

A word on this clone: The CDR3 end falls 3 residues outside the read, so it is completed with the germline J gene. The chain uses TRBV11-2 and TRBJ1-2; tentatively, D is TRBD1 (6 bases). Germline CDR1 is SGHAT and CDR2 is FQNNGV. The CDR3 totals 15 residues. V was shortened by 5 bases and J by 1 base, with 14 bases between the two germline ends. The covered CDR3 bases are TGTGCCAGCAGCCAGGGGACGGTAAATAACTATGGC. The encoded protein is CASSQGTVNNYG. The whole CDR3 reads CASSQGTVNNYGYTF.

Regarding this clone: The CDR3 end is not reached by the read, which stops 3 residues before it; the germline J gene fills it in. The chain couples TRBV2 to TRBJ1-6, with 7 bases identical to TRBD1. The CDR3 has 14 residues. The J segment lost 8 bases and the V segment lost 5 bases, leaving 6 bases of the junction unmatched. Germline loops: CDR1 SNHLY, CDR2 FYNNEI. The CDR3 reads CASSNDRADSPLHF. The sequenced part of the CDR3 DNA is TGTGCCAGCAGTAACGACAGGGCGGATTCACCC.

Note on this clone: The read ends 3 residues shy of where the CDR3 ends; the end is completed using the germline J gene. The chain has TRBV20-1 and TRBJ2-1; 12 bases agree with TRBD2. Trimming at V came to 4 bases and at J to 8 bases, leaving 15 bases not matched to a gene. The CDR3 sequence is 17 residues long. Germline V CDR1 and CDR2: DFQATT, SNEGSKA (reference sequence). CDR3 DNA (partial): TGCAGTGCTATCCTCATAAGGACTAGCGGGACATTGGATGAG. Protein product: CSAILIRTSGTLDE. The whole CDR3 reads CSAILIRTSGTLDEQFF.

Of note for this clone: The read comes to an end 3 residues before the CDR3 does, leaving the germline J gene to fill in the end. The chain uses TRBV7-7 and TRBJ2-2; the match to TRBD2 covers 10 bases. CDR3 length: 16 residues. Germline CDR1 is SSHAT and CDR2 is FNYEAQ (reference sequence). V lost 5 bases and J lost 7; bases outside the gene matches: 10. The part of the CDR3 DNA that was read is TGTGCCAGCAGCCTAAACCTAGCGGGAGCCGGCGGGGAG. Protein: CASSLNLAGAGGE. The CDR3 in full is CASSLNLAGAGGELFF.

Remarks on this clone: The missing CDR3 end, 3 residues past where the read stops, is filled in from the germline J gene. V usage is TRBV28 and J usage is TRBJ2-3, with TRBD1 matching over 8 bases. V lost 2 bases and J lost 2; bases outside the gene matches: 3. Germline V CDR1 and CDR2: MDHEN, SYDVKM. This CDR3 contains 15 residues. Incomplete CDR3 DNA: TGTGCCAGCAGTTTAGACAGGGGCCTCACAGATACG. Translated: CASSLDRGLTDT. In full, the CDR3 reads CASSLDRGLTDTQYF.

Note on this clone: The observed sequence ends 3 residues before the CDR3 terminus, with the missing tail filled in from the germline J gene. The chain combines TRBV28 with TRBJ2-4; perhaps TRBD2 as D (6 bases). CDR1 is MDHEN, CDR2 SYDVKM, per germline. V lost 5 bases, J lost 8 bases, and 16 bases lay in between. The CDR3 covers 14 residues. CDR3 sequence reads: CASSQRRGGDIQYF. The CDR3 bases that were read are TGTGCCAGCAGTCAAAGGCGGGGTGGGGACATT.

In the case of this clone: The read stops 3 residues short of the end of the CDR3; the missing end is completed from the germline J gene. The J gene is TRBJ1-2, the V gene TRBV20-1, with D possibly being TRBD1 (6 bases). There are 12 residues in the CDR3. Germline loops: CDR1 DFQATT, CDR2 SNEGSKA (reference sequence). CDR3 DNA, as far as it was read: TGCAGTGCAGTGACAGGAGACCAGGGC. It codes for CSAVTGDQG. The full CDR3 reads CSAVTGDQGYTF.